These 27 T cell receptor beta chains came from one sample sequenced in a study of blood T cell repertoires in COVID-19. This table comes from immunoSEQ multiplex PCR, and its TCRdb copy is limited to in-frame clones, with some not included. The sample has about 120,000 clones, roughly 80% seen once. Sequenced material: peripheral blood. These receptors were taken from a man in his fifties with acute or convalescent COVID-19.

This chain's CDR3 is CASSLTGESYEQYF. For the CDR3, the DNA is TGTGCCAGCAGCTTAACGGGAGAATCCTACGAGCAGTACTTC. The rearrangement uses TRBV7-3 and TRBJ2-7; D is perhaps TRBD2 (5 bases). CDR1 and CDR2 from the germline V gene are SGHTA and FQGTGA. The CDR3 contains 14 residues. V lost 0 bases, J lost 1 base, and 7 bases lay in between.

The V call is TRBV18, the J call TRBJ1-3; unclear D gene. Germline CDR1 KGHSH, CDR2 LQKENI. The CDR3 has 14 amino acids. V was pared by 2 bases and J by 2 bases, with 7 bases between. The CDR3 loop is CASSPEATGNTIYF. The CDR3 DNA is TGTGCCAGCTCACCAGAGGCTACTGGAAACACCATATATTTT.

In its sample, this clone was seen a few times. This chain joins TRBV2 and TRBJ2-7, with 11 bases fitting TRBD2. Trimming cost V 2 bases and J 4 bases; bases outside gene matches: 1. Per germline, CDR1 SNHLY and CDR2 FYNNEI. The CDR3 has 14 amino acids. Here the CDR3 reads CASSEPSGGYEQYF. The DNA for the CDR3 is TGTGCCAGCAGTGAACCTAGCGGGGGGTACGAGCAGTACTTC.

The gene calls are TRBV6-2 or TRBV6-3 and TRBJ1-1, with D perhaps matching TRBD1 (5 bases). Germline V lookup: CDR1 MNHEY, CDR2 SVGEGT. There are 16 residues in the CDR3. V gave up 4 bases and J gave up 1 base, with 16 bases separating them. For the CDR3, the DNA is TGTGCCAGCAGTTCCTCGGGAGGGGCGGAGAACACTGAAGCTTTCTTT. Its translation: CASSSSGGAENTEAFF.

In DNA form, the CDR3 reads TGTGCCAGCAGCCTCTCCGATGAAAAACTGTTTTTT. Protein: CASSLSDEKLFF. The chain employs TRBV12-3 or TRBV12-4 and TRBJ1-4; D uncertain. V lost 6 bases and J lost 6, with 8 bases in between. This CDR3 spans 12 amino acids.

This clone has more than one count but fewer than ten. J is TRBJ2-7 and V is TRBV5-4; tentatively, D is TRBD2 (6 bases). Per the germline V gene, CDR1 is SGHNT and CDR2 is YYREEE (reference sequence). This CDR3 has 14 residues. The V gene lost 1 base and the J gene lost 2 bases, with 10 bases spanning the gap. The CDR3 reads CASSLWDSTYEQYF. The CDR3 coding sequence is TGTGCCAGCAGCTTGTGGGACTCAACCTACGAGCAGTACTTC.

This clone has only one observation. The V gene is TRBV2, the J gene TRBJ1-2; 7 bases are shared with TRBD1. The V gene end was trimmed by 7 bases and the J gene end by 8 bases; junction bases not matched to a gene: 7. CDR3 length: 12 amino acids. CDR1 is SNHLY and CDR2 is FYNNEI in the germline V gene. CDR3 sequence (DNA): TGTGCCAGCAAGGTACAGGGGAGCGGCTACACCTTC. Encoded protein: CASKVQGSGYTF.

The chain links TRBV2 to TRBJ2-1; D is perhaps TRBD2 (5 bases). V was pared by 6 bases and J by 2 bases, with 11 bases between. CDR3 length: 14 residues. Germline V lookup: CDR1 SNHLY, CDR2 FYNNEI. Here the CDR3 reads CASRPFGTYNEQFF. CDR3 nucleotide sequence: TGTGCCAGCAGGCCTTTCGGGACCTACAATGAGCAGTTCTTC.

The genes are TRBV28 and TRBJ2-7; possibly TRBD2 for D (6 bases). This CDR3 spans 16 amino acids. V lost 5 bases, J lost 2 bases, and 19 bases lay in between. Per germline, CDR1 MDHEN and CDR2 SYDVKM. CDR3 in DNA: TGTGCCAGCAGTCCTGACGGGGCCTGGGGGGCCTACGAGCAGTACTTC. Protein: CASSPDGAWGAYEQYF.

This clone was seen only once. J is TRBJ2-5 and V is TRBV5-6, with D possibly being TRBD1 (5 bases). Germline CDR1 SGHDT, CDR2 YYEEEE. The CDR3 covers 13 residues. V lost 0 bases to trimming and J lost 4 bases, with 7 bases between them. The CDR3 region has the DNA TGTGCCAGCAGCTTGGACCAGGGAGAGACCCAGTACTTC. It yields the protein CASSLDQGETQYF. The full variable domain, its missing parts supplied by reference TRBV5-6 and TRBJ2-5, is DAGVTQSPTHLIKTRGQQVTLRCSPKSGHDTVSWYQQALGQGPQFIFQYYEEEERQRGNFPDRFSGHQFPNYSSELNVNALLLGDSALYLCASSLDQGETQYFGPGTRLLVL.

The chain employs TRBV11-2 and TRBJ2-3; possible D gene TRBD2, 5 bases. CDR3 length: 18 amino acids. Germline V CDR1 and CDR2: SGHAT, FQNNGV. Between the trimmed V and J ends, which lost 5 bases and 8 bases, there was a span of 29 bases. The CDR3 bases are TGTGCCAGCAGCCCATCATATTGGGAGTATCAGATATCGGGTACGCAGTATTTT. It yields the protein CASSPSYWEYQISGTQYF.

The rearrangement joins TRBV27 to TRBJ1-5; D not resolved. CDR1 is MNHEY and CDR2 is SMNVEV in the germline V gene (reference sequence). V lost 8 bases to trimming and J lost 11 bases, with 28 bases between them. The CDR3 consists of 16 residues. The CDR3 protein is CASRHPPGNDLTAQHF. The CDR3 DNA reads TGTGCCAGCCGTCATCCCCCGGGAAACGACCTTACGGCCCAGCATTTT.

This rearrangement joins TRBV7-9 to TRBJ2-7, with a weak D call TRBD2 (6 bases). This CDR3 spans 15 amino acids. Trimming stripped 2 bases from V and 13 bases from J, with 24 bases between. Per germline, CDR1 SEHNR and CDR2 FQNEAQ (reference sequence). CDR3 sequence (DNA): TGTGCCAGCAGCTTATCCGTTCTGGCGACTAGTCCGTACTACTTC. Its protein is CASSLSVLATSPYYF.

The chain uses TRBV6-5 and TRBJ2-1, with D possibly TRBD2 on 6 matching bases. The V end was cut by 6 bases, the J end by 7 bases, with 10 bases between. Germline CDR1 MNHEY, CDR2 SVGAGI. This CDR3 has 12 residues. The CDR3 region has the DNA TGTGCCAGCAGCCCCGGAGGGAATGAGCAGTTCTTC. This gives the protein CASSPGGNEQFF.

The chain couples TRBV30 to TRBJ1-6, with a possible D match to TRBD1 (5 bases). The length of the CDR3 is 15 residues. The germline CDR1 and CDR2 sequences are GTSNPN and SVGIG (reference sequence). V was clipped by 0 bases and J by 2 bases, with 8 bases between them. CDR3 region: CAWSVGGAYNSPLHF. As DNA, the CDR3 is TGTGCCTGGAGTGTTGGGGGGGCCTATAATTCACCCCTCCACTTT.

Written as DNA, the CDR3 is TGCAGCGAGAACTTCGGTGGTCCTACCTACGAGCAGTACTTC. This codes for CSENFGGPTYEQYF. The V call is TRBV29-1, the J call TRBJ2-7; no clear D. Trimming removed 7 bases from V and 2 bases from J, with 18 bases in between. CDR1 SQVTM and CDR2 ANQGSEA come from the germline V gene. The length of the CDR3 is 14 residues.

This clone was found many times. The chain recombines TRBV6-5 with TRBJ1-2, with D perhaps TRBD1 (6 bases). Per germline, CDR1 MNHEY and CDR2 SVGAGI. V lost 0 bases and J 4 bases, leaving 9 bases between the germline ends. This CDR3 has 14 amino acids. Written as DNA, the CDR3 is TGTGCCAGCAGTTACTCCACAGGGCTCTATGGCTACACCTTC. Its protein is CASSYSTGLYGYTF.

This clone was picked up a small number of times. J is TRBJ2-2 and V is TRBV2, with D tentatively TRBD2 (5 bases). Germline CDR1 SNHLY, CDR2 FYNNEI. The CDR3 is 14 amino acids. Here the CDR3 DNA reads TGTGCTATTCGTAGCGACCCGAACACCGGGGAGCTGTTTTTT. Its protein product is CAIRSDPNTGELFF.

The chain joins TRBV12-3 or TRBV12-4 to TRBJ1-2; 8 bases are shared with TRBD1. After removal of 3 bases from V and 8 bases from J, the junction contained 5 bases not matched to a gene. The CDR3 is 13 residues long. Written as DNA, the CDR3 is TGTGCCAGCAGTTTCGTGGACAGGGACGGCTACACCTTC. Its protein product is CASSFVDRDGYTF.

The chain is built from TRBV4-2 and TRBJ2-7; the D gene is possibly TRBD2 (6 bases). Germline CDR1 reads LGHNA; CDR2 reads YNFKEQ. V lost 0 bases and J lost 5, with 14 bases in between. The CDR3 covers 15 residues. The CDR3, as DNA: TGTGCCAGCAGCCAAGATGGTGGAGGGAGAGACGAGCAGTACTTC. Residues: CASSQDGGGRDEQYF.

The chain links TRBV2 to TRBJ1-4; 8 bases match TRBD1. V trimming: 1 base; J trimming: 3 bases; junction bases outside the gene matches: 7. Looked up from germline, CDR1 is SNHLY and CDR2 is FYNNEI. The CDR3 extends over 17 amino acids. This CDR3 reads CASSEGTGISANEKLFF. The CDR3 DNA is TGTGCCAGCAGTGAAGGGACAGGGATATCGGCTAATGAAAAACTGTTTTTT.

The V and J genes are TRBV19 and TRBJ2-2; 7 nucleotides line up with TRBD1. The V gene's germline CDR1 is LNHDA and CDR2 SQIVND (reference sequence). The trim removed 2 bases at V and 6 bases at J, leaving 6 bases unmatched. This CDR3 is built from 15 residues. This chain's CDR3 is CASSISTGVAGELFF. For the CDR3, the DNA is TGTGCCAGTAGTATATCAACAGGGGTGGCCGGGGAGCTGTTTTTT. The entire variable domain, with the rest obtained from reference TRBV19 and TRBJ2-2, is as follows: DGGITQSPKYLFRKEGQNVTLSCEQNLNHDAMYWYRQDPGQGLRLIYYSQIVNDFQKGDIAEGYSVSREKKESFPLTVTSAQKNPTAFYLCASSISTGVAGELFFGEGSRLTVL.

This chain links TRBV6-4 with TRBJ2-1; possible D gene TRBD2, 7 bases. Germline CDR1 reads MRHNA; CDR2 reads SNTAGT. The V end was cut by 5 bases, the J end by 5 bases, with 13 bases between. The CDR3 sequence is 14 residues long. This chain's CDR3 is CASSWGGQDNEQFF. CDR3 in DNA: TGTGCCAGCAGTTGGGGGGGGCAGGACAATGAGCAGTTCTTC.

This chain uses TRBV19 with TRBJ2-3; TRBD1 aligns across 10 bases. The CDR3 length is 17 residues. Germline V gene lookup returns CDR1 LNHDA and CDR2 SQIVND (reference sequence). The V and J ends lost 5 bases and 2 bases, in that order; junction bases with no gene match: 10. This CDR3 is CASSLGQGWGPTDTQYF. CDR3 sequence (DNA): TGTGCCAGTAGTCTGGGACAGGGGTGGGGGCCCACAGATACGCAGTATTTT.

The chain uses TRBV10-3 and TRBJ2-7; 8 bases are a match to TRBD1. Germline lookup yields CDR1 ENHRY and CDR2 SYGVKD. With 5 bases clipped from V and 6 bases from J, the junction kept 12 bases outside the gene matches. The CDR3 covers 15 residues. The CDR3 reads CAISTDRATNGEQYF. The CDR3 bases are TGTGCCATCAGTACGGACAGGGCGACGAACGGCGAGCAGTACTTC.

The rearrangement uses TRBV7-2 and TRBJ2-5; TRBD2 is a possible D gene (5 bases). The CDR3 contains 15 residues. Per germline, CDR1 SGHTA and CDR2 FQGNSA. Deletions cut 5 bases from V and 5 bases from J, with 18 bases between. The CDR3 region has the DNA TGTGCCAGCAGCACACAATCCCCCGGGGATGAGACCCAGTACTTC. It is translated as CASSTQSPGDETQYF.

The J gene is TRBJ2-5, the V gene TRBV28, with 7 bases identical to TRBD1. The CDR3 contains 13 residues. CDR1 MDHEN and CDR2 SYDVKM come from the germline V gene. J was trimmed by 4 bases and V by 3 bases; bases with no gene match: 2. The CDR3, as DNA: TGTGCCAGCAGTTTGGCAGGGGGAGAGACCCAGTACTTC. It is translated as CASSLAGGETQYF.